The 10 T cell receptor beta chains reported below all come from one sample, sequenced in a study of human T cells and chemical hapten exposure. MiXCR was run by TCRdb on the RACE reads, yielding one entry per CDR3 protein. This table has a few hundred thousand distinct CDR3 sequences, about 6% appearing once. Time point meaning: patch test 2, 6 weeks after DPC sensitization. Documented treatment: therapeutic diphenylcyclopropenone sensitization with weekly scalp DPC. The material was whole blood, obtained in connection with sensitization to the hapten diphenylcyclopropenone (DPC). Receptors originate from a young woman with alopecia areata. Some clones in this sample may be carry-over from other donors' samples.

This clonotype was seen only a few times. The chain links TRBV6-5 to TRBJ2-3, with 15 positions matching TRBD2. CDR1 MNHEY and CDR2 SVGAGI come from the germline V gene. This CDR3 spans 16 amino acids. The V gene end was trimmed by 6 bases and the J gene end by 4 bases; junction bases not matched to a gene: 5. The CDR3 coding sequence is TGTGCCAGCAGCCGGGGACTAGCGGGGGGTGCAGATACGCAGTATTTT. It is translated as CASSRGLAGGADTQYF.

This clonotype came up many times. V gene TRBV7-2 combines with J gene TRBJ1-5; D not resolved. Trimming removed 1 base from V and 1 base from J, with 5 bases in between. CDR3 length equals 14 residues. Per the germline V gene, CDR1 is SGHTA and CDR2 is FQGNSA. Written as DNA, the CDR3 is TGTGCCAGCAGCTTAGTGGACAGCAATCAGCCCCAGCATTTT. The encoded protein is CASSLVDSNQPQHF. The full variable domain, in which reference TRBV7-2 and TRBJ1-5 provide the parts outside the CDR3, is GAGVSQSPSNKVTEKGKDVELRCDPISGHTALYWYRQSLGQGLEFLIYFQGNSAPDKSGLPSDRFSAERTGGSVSTLTIQRTQQEDSAVYLCASSLVDSNQPQHFGDGTRLSIL.

This clonotype was found many times. The J gene is TRBJ2-7, the V gene TRBV28; 8 bases are a match to TRBD1. V gave up 7 bases and J gave up 6 bases; unmatched junction bases: 11. This CDR3 region has 14 residues. The germline gives CDR1 MDHEN, CDR2 SYDVKM. The CDR3 sequence: CASTSSDREVEQYF. For the CDR3, the DNA is TGTGCCAGCACCTCTTCGGACAGGGAGGTCGAGCAGTACTTC.

Many counts were recorded for this clonotype. V is TRBV7-2 and J is TRBJ2-3; the D is unclear. The length of the CDR3 is 15 residues. CDR1 and CDR2 (germline): SGHTA, FQGNSA. With 6 bases removed from V and 2 bases from J, the gap between germline ends came to 15 bases. CDR3 in amino acids: CASSTKDRPTDTQYF. For the CDR3, the DNA is TGTGCCAGCAGTACAAAGGACCGACCCACAGATACGCAGTATTTT. The whole variable domain, remainder taken from reference TRBV7-2 and TRBJ2-3, is GAGVSQSPSNKVTEKGKDVELRCDPISGHTALYWYRQSLGQGLEFLIYFQGNSAPDKSGLPSDRFSAERTGGSVSTLTIQRTQQEDSAVYLCASSTKDRPTDTQYFGPGTRLTVL.

Points on this clonotype: The CDR3 does not close with the conserved phenylalanine or tryptophan, likely indicating a read error. The limits of the CDR3 on the DNA are not certain, so only TCRdb's listed CDR3 is given. This chain links TRBV6-2 or TRBV6-3 with TRBJ2-1; TRBD1 is the table's D call and was not checked against the DNA. The CDR3 spans 14 amino acids, including both terminal residues. Germline CDR1 and CDR2: MNHEY and SVGEGT. CDR3 in amino acids: CASSYSRTGKEAVV.

This clonotype showed up many times. This rearrangement joins TRBV7-2 to TRBJ2-7, with 11 bases matching TRBD2. Trimming took 6 bases from V and 1 from J; bases not matched to a gene: 5. This CDR3 region has 15 residues. CDR1 and CDR2 from the germline V gene are SGHTA and FQGNSA. The CDR3 spells CASSRTSGGSYEQYF. Here the CDR3 DNA reads TGTGCCAGCAGTCGTACTAGCGGGGGTTCCTACGAGCAGTACTTC.

This clonotype turned up a few times. This chain joins TRBV6-6 and TRBJ2-1, with 11 bases lining up with TRBD1. Unmatched junction bases numbered 5, after V lost 5 bases and J lost 2 bases. Germline-derived CDR1 and CDR2 are MNHNY and SVGAGI (reference sequence). CDR3 length: 16 amino acids. The CDR3 sequence: CASSAGQGATYNEQFF. The CDR3 DNA follows: TGTGCCAGCAGTGCTGGACAGGGGGCAACCTACAATGAGCAGTTCTTC.

This clonotype was counted ten times or more. This chain links TRBV5-6 with TRBJ1-6; TRBD1 agrees at 8 bases. J was trimmed by 8 bases and V by 6 bases; bases with no gene match: 7. The CDR3 sequence is 14 residues long. CDR1 and CDR2 from the germline V gene are SGHDT and YYEEEE. Here the CDR3 DNA reads TGTGCCAGCACACCGGACAGGGATCATTCACCCCTCCACTTT. Protein: CASTPDRDHSPLHF.

As for this clonotype: A much larger clonotype is one base distant, so this may be a read error. This rearrangement joins TRBV29-1 to TRBJ2-5, with 7 bases that match TRBD1. Germline V CDR1 and CDR2: SQVTM, ANQGSEA. Trimming cost V 7 bases and J 1 base; bases outside gene matches: 3. The CDR3 has 12 residues. The CDR3 region is CSAGGTQETQYF. The CDR3 DNA is TGCAGCGCAGGGGGAACCCAAGAGACCCAGTACTTC.

The V gene is TRBV14, the J gene TRBJ1-1, with a possible D match to TRBD1 (5 bases). Trimming stripped 1 base from V and 6 bases from J, with 15 bases between. This CDR3 contains 15 residues. The germline V gene has CDR1 SGHDN and CDR2 FVKESK. CDR3 nucleotide sequence: TGTGCCAGCAGCCAAGTGGTAGGCGGAGGGGCTGAAGCTTTCTTT. It translates to CASSQVVGGGAEAFF.